These T cell receptor beta chains were read from a single sample in a study of identical twins. TCRdb processed the 5' RACE reads anew with MiXCR; each CDR3 protein has one entry. This sample carries approximately 680,000 distinct CDR3 sequences, under 8.5% of them seen once, and the ten largest clones take less than 2%. Separately, the same data were catalogued under a study of yellow fever vaccine responses in identical twins.

Sequencing input: PBMCs. These receptors all stem from a woman younger than 35 in good health. Both conserved end residues are part of each CDR3. Fields, in order: J gene, V gene, D gene, CDR3 protein. D genes are given only for firm matches.

J gene: TRBJ1-4; V gene: TRBV5-1; D gene: .; CDR3 protein: CASTRRGGDNEKLFF
J gene: TRBJ2-1; V gene: TRBV27; D gene: .; CDR3 protein: CASSSGRANEQFF
J gene: TRBJ2-2; V gene: TRBV14; D gene: .; CDR3 protein: CASSPLGSANTGELFF
J gene: TRBJ1-3; V gene: TRBV28; D gene: .; CDR3 protein: CAAKQGGKGGNTIYF
J gene: TRBJ2-3; V gene: TRBV7-9; D gene: .; CDR3 protein: CAGNDPTEPYTQYF
J gene: TRBJ2-5; V gene: TRBV29-1; D gene: .; CDR3 protein: CSVTLISETQYF
J gene: TRBJ2-7; V gene: TRBV7-9; D gene: TRBD2; CDR3 protein: CASSLYAGAYEQYF
J gene: TRBJ2-7; V gene: TRBV4-1; D gene: TRBD1; CDR3 protein: CASSQAQGLGYEQYF
J gene: TRBJ2-3; V gene: TRBV5-1; D gene: TRBD2; CDR3 protein: CASSFIGGEDTQYF
J gene: TRBJ1-1; V gene: TRBV15; D gene: .; CDR3 protein: CATSRVARGGTEAFF
J gene: TRBJ2-1; V gene: TRBV4-1; D gene: TRBD2; CDR3 protein: CASSQRELAGSYNEQFF
J gene: TRBJ2-1; V gene: TRBV20-1; D gene: TRBD2; CDR3 protein: CSASSGRAGEQFF
J gene: TRBJ1-5; V gene: TRBV6-1; D gene: TRBD1; CDR3 protein: CASSPDRVMGPQHF
J gene: TRBJ2-3; V gene: TRBV27; D gene: TRBD2; CDR3 protein: CASSLRTSGMTDTQYF
J gene: TRBJ2-6; V gene: TRBV6-1; D gene: TRBD1; CDR3 protein: CATNRGPSSGANVLTF
J gene: TRBJ2-1; V gene: TRBV5-1; D gene: .; CDR3 protein: CASSLNAASYNEQFF